This T cell receptor beta chain was sequenced for a study of blood T cells in healthy people across ages. Study-level background: Template switching captured about one barcoded beta molecule per two T cells.

Study findings and constraints: Estimated diversity across one million T cells was deemed an underestimate.

Donors were healthy Caucasian individuals from Russia aged roughly 6 to 95. V was clipped by 5 bases and J by 8 bases, with 15 bases between them. The germline gives CDR1 LGHDT, CDR2 YNNKEL (reference sequence). CDR3 length: 13 amino acids. Combining a sample-barcoded 5' primer with a J-beta primer mix, a second PCR ran for roughly 7 to 12 cycles. Sequencing of every sample gave 3 million or more CDR3-containing paired-end reads. TCRdb reanalysed the 5' RACE reads using MiXCR and keeps one entry per CDR3 protein. The top ten hold 23% of the sample, which has fewer than 2,000,000 distinct CDR3 sequences, approximately 39% seen once. This clonotype was detected only a few times. Its target is not known.

This rearrangement joins TRBV3-1 to TRBJ1-2; D is possibly TRBD1 (5 bases). The material sequenced was blood. This TCR was sampled from a human donor in good health. CDR3 in DNA: TGTGCCAGCAGCGCAGCCGGGACCCGCGGCTACACCTTC. Translating it yields CASSAAGTRGYTF.